This is a list of T cell receptor beta chains from one sample in a study of T cell repertoires in cytomegalovirus infection. In TCRdb, the reads were re-called with MiXCR into one record per CDR3 protein. The sample records around 89,000 distinct CDR3 sequences, roughly 29% being singletons. The antigens of these receptors remain unknown. Source: CD8+ T cells from cultured PBMCs, taken from culture after CMV antigen stimulation. The origin of the receptors is a human donor in good health (CMV status not recorded). Some clones in this sample may be carry-over from other donors' samples. Each CDR3 is given with its conserved first and last residue. D genes are given only for firm matches. Not every row has a clone size; where given, it reads once, few, many or a size class.

>-|TRBV30|few|TRBJ1-3
CAWSDVPGNTIYF
TGTGCCTGGAGTGATGTACCTGGAAACACCATATATTTT
>-|TRBV7-2|-|TRBJ1-1
CASSLDPGHTTEAFF
TGTGCCAGCAGCTTAGACCCGGGACATACCACTGAAGCTTTCTTT
>-|TRBV7-6|few|TRBJ1-1
CASSPLVTEAFF
TGTGCCAGCAGCCCTCTCGTCACTGAAGCTTTCTTT
>-|TRBV7-9|many|TRBJ2-7
CASSRDPYEQYF
TGTGCCAGCAGTCGGGACCCATACGAGCAGTACTTC
>-|TRBV6-1|-|TRBJ2-4
CASSEAKILAKNIQYF
TGTGCCAGCAGTGAAGCGAAAATTCTAGCCAAAAACATTCAGTACTTC
>TRBD1|TRBV7-6|few|TRBJ1-1
CASSRGTAIEAFF
TGTGCCAGCAGCCGCGGGACAGCCATTGAAGCTTTCTTT
>-|TRBV6-6|-|TRBJ2-7
CASAPKAHYEQYF
TGTGCCAGCGCCCCGAAGGCCCACTACGAGCAGTACTTC
>-|TRBV7-2|few|TRBJ1-5
CASSRVSANQPQHF
TGTGCCAGCAGCCGGGTCAGCGCAAATCAGCCCCAGCATTTT
>-|TRBV7-4|few|TRBJ1-2
CASNPRLDYGYTF
TGTGCCAGCAACCCCCGTCTCGACTATGGCTACACCTTC
>TRBD1|TRBV3-1|few|TRBJ2-2
CASLGQGNTGELFF
TGTGCCAGCCTAGGACAGGGGAACACCGGGGAGCTGTTTTTT
>TRBD1|TRBV28|few|TRBJ2-5
CASRGGQGASETQYF
TGTGCCAGCAGAGGAGGACAGGGGGCATCAGAGACCCAGTACTTC
>-|TRBV7-6|-|TRBJ1-5
CASSELPGRPNQPQHF
TGTGCCAGCAGCGAACTACCAGGGAGGCCTAATCAGCCCCAGCATTTT
>-|TRBV19|-|TRBJ2-1
CASSIKSGSYNEQFF
TGTGCCAGTAGTATAAAGTCGGGCTCCTACAATGAGCAGTTCTTC
>-|TRBV7-3|-|TRBJ2-3
CASSSSRGTDTQYF
TGTGCCAGCAGCTCCTCGAGGGGCACAGATACGCAGTATTTT
>-|TRBV19|-|TRBJ1-2
CASSFDNDYGYTF
TGTGCCAGTAGCTTCGACAATGACTATGGCTACACCTTC
>-|TRBV6-1|many|TRBJ1-5
CASGYGRNQPQHF
TGTGCCAGCGGCTACGGACGAAATCAGCCCCAGCATTTT
>-|TRBV5-1|few|TRBJ2-1
CASSTGRTGYNEQFF
TGCGCCAGCAGCACCGGTCGGACCGGCTACAATGAGCAGTTCTTC